These 25 T cell receptor beta chains came from one sample sequenced in a study of T cell repertoires in cytomegalovirus infection. TCRdb passed the reads through MiXCR, listing each CDR3 protein once. The data show about 180,000 distinct CDR3 sequences, with 14% seen just once and approximately 30% held by the top ten. The material sequenced was PBMCs. All receptors come from a human donor in good health (CMV status not recorded). Some clones in this sample may be carry-over from other donors' samples.

This clonotype was counted many times. This chain uses TRBV7-2 with TRBJ2-1, with 9 positions matching TRBD2. The CDR3 consists of 13 residues. V shed 5 bases and J 6 bases; nucleotides not matched to a gene: 2. The germline gives CDR1 SGHTA, CDR2 FQGNSA. The CDR3 DNA sequence: TGTGCCAGCAGCCTACTAGCGGGCAATGAGCAGTTCTTC. Translated, it gives CASSLLAGNEQFF.

This clonotype was detected only a few times. This rearrangement joins TRBV12-3 or TRBV12-4 to TRBJ2-7, with D perhaps TRBD1 or TRBD2 (5 bases each). The CDR3 extends over 14 amino acids. The V and J ends lost 6 bases and 2 bases respectively, with 14 bases between them. CDR3 in amino acids: CASSSRGVTYEQYF. The CDR3 coding sequence is TGTGCCAGCAGCTCGAGGGGAGTAACCTACGAGCAGTACTTC.

About this clonotype: A read error likely explains this, since a far larger clone differs by one base. Because the CDR3 is missing its conserved closing phenylalanine or tryptophan, this is likely a read error. The CDR3 DNA sequence: TGTGCCAGCAGCTCGGACTACGAGCAGTACTAC. Translation: CASSSDYEQYY. The rearrangement joins TRBV7-9 to TRBJ2-7, with D unclear. The CDR3 is 11 residues long. V was clipped by 4 bases and J by 3 bases, with 4 bases between them. Germline CDR1 and CDR2: SEHNR and FQNEAQ (reference sequence).

This clonotype has a handful of counts. This chain links TRBV29-1 with TRBJ1-1; 8 bases map to TRBD1. Germline trimming cut 6 bases from V and 9 bases from J; bases unmatched to any gene: 12. There are 13 residues in the CDR3. Germline V CDR1 and CDR2: SQVTM, ANQGSEA. The CDR3 sequence is CSVSGGLLGQAFF. In DNA, the CDR3 is TGCAGCGTGTCAGGGGGCTTGTTGGGACAAGCTTTCTTT. The entire variable domain, with the rest obtained from reference TRBV29-1 and TRBJ1-1, is as follows: SAVISQKPSRDICQRGTSLTIQCQVDSQVTMMFWYRQQPGQSLTLIATANQGSEATYESGFVIDKFPISRPNLTFSTLTVSNMSPEDSSIYLCSVSGGLLGQAFFGQGTRLTVV.

This clonotype was seen a handful of times. The chain joins TRBV12-5 to TRBJ2-4; 13 nucleotides line up with TRBD2. The CDR3 has 21 residues. Germline loops: CDR1 LGHNT, CDR2 FRNRAP. Unmatched junction bases numbered 11, after V lost 0 bases and J lost 0 bases. CDR3: CASGLVHWTSGGDLAKNIQYF. The CDR3 bases are TGTGCTAGTGGTTTGGTACATTGGACTAGCGGGGGCGATTTAGCCAAAAACATTCAGTACTTC.

This clonotype was observed a few times. The rearrangement uses TRBV5-1 and TRBJ1-1, with a tentative D call TRBD1 (5 bases). Trimming cost V 4 bases and J 5 bases, with 21 bases left between them. CDR1 is SGHRS and CDR2 is YFSETQ in the germline V gene. CDR3 size: 16 residues. This CDR3 reads CASSPRAAGTETEAFF. CDR3 DNA sequence: TGCGCCAGCAGCCCCCGAGCGGCAGGGACGGAGACTGAAGCTTTCTTT.

Ten or more counts support this clonotype. The chain carries TRBV28 and TRBJ2-1; D may be TRBD1 (5 bases). The CDR3 loop spans 13 amino acids. CDR1 and CDR2 from the germline V gene are MDHEN and SYDVKM. V was trimmed by 4 bases and J by 8 bases, leaving 12 bases between them. Here the CDR3 DNA reads TGTGCCAGCAGTTATGCAGGGCGCGATGAGCAGTTCTTC. Translated: CASSYAGRDEQFF.

This clonotype was seen at least ten times. The rearrangement joins TRBV7-2 to TRBJ2-7; 10 nucleotides line up with TRBD2. Per germline, CDR1 SGHTA and CDR2 FQGNSA. Unmatched junction bases numbered 6, after V lost 4 bases and J lost 6 bases. CDR3 length: 14 amino acids. The CDR3 reads CASSYLAGAREQYF. CDR3 sequence (DNA): TGTGCCAGCAGCTATCTAGCGGGAGCACGCGAGCAGTACTTC.

V is TRBV6-5 and J is TRBJ1-5; D is unclear. The V gene lost 0 bases and the J gene lost 0 bases, with 6 bases spanning the gap. Germline loops: CDR1 MNHEY, CDR2 SVGAGI. CDR3 length: 15 residues. The CDR3 region has the DNA TGTGCCAGCAGTTACTCCAGCTATAGCAATCAGCCCCAGCATTTT. Encoded protein: CASSYSSYSNQPQHF.

This clonotype was seen many times. The chain carries TRBV4-1 and TRBJ1-2; 7 nucleotides align to TRBD1. V shed 0 bases, J shed 5 bases, and the junction held 15 bases outside the gene matches. The germline V gene encodes CDR1 MGHRA and CDR2 YSYEKL. The CDR3 has 18 amino acids. In nucleotides, the CDR3 is TGCGCCAGCAGCCAAGAGGGAGGGGGCCGGCAAAGGGGGTATGGCTACACCTTC. This codes for CASSQEGGGRQRGYGYTF.

This clonotype was seen many times. The chain recombines TRBV10-3 with TRBJ2-5; 12 nucleotides line up with TRBD1. In germline, CDR1 is ENHRY, CDR2 SYGVKD. V lost 0 bases and J lost 5; bases outside the gene matches: 4. The CDR3 consists of 16 residues. The CDR3 sequence: CAISESGTGGLETQYF. The CDR3 DNA sequence: TGTGCCATCAGTGAGTCCGGGACAGGGGGCTTGGAGACCCAGTACTTC.

This clonotype was seen a handful of times. The V gene is TRBV2, the J gene TRBJ1-1, with a weak D call TRBD1 (5 bases). CDR3 size: 15 residues. V was pared by 8 bases and J by 2 bases, with 18 bases between. Germline V gene lookup returns CDR1 SNHLY and CDR2 FYNNEI. CDR3 DNA: TGTGCCAGCTCACCGGCCAGGGTTTTAAACACTGAAGCTTTCTTT. Protein sequence: CASSPARVLNTEAFF.

This clonotype was picked up many times. CDR3 nucleotides: TGTGCCAGCAGTTCTTCTATTGCCTACGAGCAGTACTTC. It codes for CASSSSIAYEQYF. The rearrangement joins TRBV12-3 or TRBV12-4 to TRBJ2-7; no clear D gene. Between the trimmed V and J ends, which lost 4 bases and 2 bases, there was a span of 9 bases. This CDR3 comprises 13 residues.

This clonotype came up a few times. CDR3 region: CASSANPNTEAFF. The CDR3 DNA reads TGTGCCAGCAGCGCGAATCCGAACACTGAAGCTTTCTTT. The genes are TRBV5-6 and TRBJ1-1; no definite D call. V gave up 4 bases and J gave up 1 base, with 8 bases separating them. Germline CDR1 and CDR2: SGHDT and YYEEEE. This CDR3 region has 13 residues.

The chain has TRBV11-2 and TRBJ2-7; weak D call: TRBD1 (6 bases). This CDR3 has 17 residues. Germline V gene data show CDR1 as SGHAT and CDR2 as FQNNGV. Trimming removed 1 base from V and 0 bases from J, with 16 bases in between. In DNA, the CDR3 is TGTGCCAGCAGCTTAGTCTTTTCCCGGACAGTCTCCTACGAGCAGTACTTC. It specifies CASSLVFSRTVSYEQYF.

This clonotype was observed at least ten times. This chain links TRBV7-9 with TRBJ2-3; no clear D. V gave up 4 bases and J gave up 5 bases, with 7 bases separating them. The CDR3 is made up of 12 amino acids. Germline CDR1 is SEHNR and CDR2 is FQNEAQ (reference sequence). The CDR3 region has the DNA TGTGCCAGCAGCTACAGTGTAGATACGCAGTATTTT. As protein: CASSYSVDTQYF.

This clonotype was seen just once. V is TRBV13 and J is TRBJ1-1; D remains ambiguous. Germline V CDR1 and CDR2: PRHDT, FYEKMQ (reference sequence). V lost 7 bases and J lost 0, with 9 bases in between. This CDR3 is 13 amino acids long. CDR3 in DNA: TGTGCCAGCACTCCGGGTATGAACACTGAAGCTTTCTTT. Amino acids: CASTPGMNTEAFF.

V and J are TRBV4-2 and TRBJ2-3; D is uncertain. The CDR3 runs 15 residues. Trimming removed 5 bases at V and 6 bases at J, with 18 bases between. Looked up from germline, CDR1 is LGHNA and CDR2 is YNFKEQ. The CDR3: CASSSPETKADTQYF. The CDR3 DNA reads as TGTGCCAGCAGCTCGCCAGAGACAAAGGCGGATACGCAGTATTTT.

This clonotype was detected many times. The chain employs TRBV2 and TRBJ2-5; TRBD1 matches at 7 bases. From germline, CDR1 is SNHLY and CDR2 FYNNEI. V shed 6 bases, J shed 3 bases, and the junction held 4 bases outside the gene matches. The length of the CDR3 is 13 residues. DNA for the CDR3: TGTGCCAGCAGAGGGGGCAGGGAAGAGACCCAGTACTTC. This translates into CASRGGREETQYF.

There are a few counts of this clonotype. The gene calls are TRBV7-9 and TRBJ2-1; D call uncertain. Germline-derived CDR1 and CDR2 are SEHNR and FQNEAQ (reference sequence). The CDR3 length is 12 residues. Trimming removed 2 bases at V and 9 bases at J, with 8 bases between. CDR3 amino acids: CASSLNRVEQFF. The CDR3, as DNA: TGTGCCAGCAGCTTAAACCGGGTTGAGCAGTTCTTC. Complete variable domain (other parts from reference TRBV7-9 and TRBJ2-1): DTGVSQNPRHKITKRGQNVTFRCDPISEHNRLYWYRQTLGQGPEFLTYFQNEAQLEKSRLLSDRFSAERPKGSFSTLEIQRTEQGDSAMYLCASSLNRVEQFFGPGTRLTVL.

This chain links TRBV19 with TRBJ2-2; no firm D call. V was shortened by 10 bases and J by 7 bases, with 13 bases between the two germline ends. CDR1 is LNHDA, CDR2 SQIVND, per germline (reference sequence). CDR3 size: 12 residues. The CDR3 DNA reads TGTGCCACCCAACCCACAGTCGGGGAGCTGTTTTTT. Amino acid sequence: CATQPTVGELFF.

The genes are TRBV29-1 and TRBJ2-3; D remains ambiguous. V dropped 4 bases and J dropped 3 bases, with 11 bases sitting between them. The CDR3 extends over 13 amino acids. Germline CDR1 reads SQVTM; CDR2 reads ANQGSEA. The CDR3 spells CSVAEFGTDTQYF. CDR3 bases: TGCAGCGTTGCCGAGTTCGGGACAGATACGCAGTATTTT.

This clonotype has a count of ten or more. This sequence joins TRBV29-1 and TRBJ2-7, with D maybe TRBD1 (6 bases). This CDR3 spans 13 amino acids. V dropped 4 bases and J dropped 5 bases, with 15 bases sitting between them. Germline V gene lookup returns CDR1 SQVTM and CDR2 ANQGSEA. The CDR3 spells CSVGGGQGNEQYF. CDR3 DNA sequence: TGCAGCGTTGGTGGTGGCCAGGGGAACGAGCAGTACTTC.

This clonotype occurred many times. The chain has TRBV19 and TRBJ1-5; 8 bases align to TRBD1. This CDR3 region has 17 residues. Germline CDR1 is LNHDA and CDR2 is SQIVND (reference sequence). V was clipped by 6 bases and J by 2 bases; unmatched bases: 12. CDR3 bases: TGTGCCAGTAGCACCCCAGTGGAGGACAGGGGCAATCAGCCCCAGCATTTT. As protein: CASSTPVEDRGNQPQHF.

This clonotype has ten or more counts. The chain recombines TRBV28 with TRBJ2-2, with D possibly TRBD2 on 5 matching bases. V lost 6 bases and J 2 bases, leaving 13 bases between the germline ends. Germline CDR1 MDHEN, CDR2 SYDVKM. There are 15 residues in the CDR3. The CDR3 sequence is CASRLISGNTGELFF. In DNA form, the CDR3 reads TGTGCCAGCAGACTTATCAGCGGAAACACCGGGGAGCTGTTTTTT.